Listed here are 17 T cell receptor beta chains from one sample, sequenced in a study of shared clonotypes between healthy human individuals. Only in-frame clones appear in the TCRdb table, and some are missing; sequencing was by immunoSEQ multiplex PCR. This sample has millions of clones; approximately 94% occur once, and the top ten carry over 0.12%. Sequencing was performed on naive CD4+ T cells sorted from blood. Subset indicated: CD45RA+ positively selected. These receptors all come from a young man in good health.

The chain's CDR3 is CASSYGTGEGSPLHF. DNA of the CDR3: TGTGCCAGCAGTTACGGGACAGGGGAAGGATCACCCCTCCACTTT. This chain links TRBV27 with TRBJ1-6; 10 nucleotides align to TRBD1. Germline V CDR1 and CDR2: MNHEY, SMNVEV (reference sequence). This CDR3 region has 15 residues. V trimming: 4 bases; J trimming: 10 bases; junction bases outside the gene matches: 7.

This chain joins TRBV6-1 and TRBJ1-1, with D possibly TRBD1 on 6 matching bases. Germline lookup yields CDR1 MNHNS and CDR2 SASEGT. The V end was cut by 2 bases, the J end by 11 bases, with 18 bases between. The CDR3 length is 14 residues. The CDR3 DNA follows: TGTGCCAGCAGTGAATCCCCGACAGGTTGGGTCGCTTTCTTT. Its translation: CASSESPTGWVAFF.

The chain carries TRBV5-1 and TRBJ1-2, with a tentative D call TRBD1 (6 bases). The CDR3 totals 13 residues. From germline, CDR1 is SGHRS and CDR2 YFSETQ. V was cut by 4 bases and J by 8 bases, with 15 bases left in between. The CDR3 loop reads CASSPGTKSGYTF. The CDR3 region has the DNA TGCGCCAGCAGCCCCGGGACAAAGTCGGGCTACACCTTC.

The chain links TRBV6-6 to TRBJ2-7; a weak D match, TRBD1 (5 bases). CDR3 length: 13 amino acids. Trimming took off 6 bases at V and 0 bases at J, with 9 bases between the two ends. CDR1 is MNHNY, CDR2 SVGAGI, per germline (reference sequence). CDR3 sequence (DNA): TGTGCCAGCAGATCTGGGGCCTCCTACGAGCAGTACTTC. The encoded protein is CASRSGASYEQYF.

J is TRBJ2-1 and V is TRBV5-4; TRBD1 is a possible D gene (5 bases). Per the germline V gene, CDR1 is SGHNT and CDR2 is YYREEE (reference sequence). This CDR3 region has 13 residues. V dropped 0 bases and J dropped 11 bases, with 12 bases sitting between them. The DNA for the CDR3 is TGTGCCAGCAGCTTGGTAGGGGCCCTCAAGCAGTTCTTC. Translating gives CASSLVGALKQFF.

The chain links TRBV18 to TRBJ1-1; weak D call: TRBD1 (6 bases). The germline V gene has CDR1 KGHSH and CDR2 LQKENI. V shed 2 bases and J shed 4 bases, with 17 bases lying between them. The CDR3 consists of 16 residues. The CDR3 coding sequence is TGTGCCAGCTCACCAGCGGTGCGAGGGGGGGGCACTGAAGCTTTCTTT. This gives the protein CASSPAVRGGGTEAFF. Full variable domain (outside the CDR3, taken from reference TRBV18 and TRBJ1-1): NAGVMQNPRHLVRRRGQEARLRCSPMKGHSHVYWYRQLPEEGLKFMVYLQKENIIDESGMPKERFSAEFPKEGPSILRIQQVVRGDSAAYFCASSPAVRGGGTEAFFGQGTRLTVV.

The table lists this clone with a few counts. CDR3 sequence reads: CASSLGTGPYNSPLHF. CDR3 sequence (DNA): TGTGCCAGCAGTTTGGGGACAGGACCCTATAATTCACCCCTCCACTTT. The chain links TRBV27 to TRBJ1-6; 8 bases agree with TRBD1. The CDR3 extends over 16 amino acids. Trimming at V came to 3 bases and at J to 2 bases, leaving 3 bases not matched to a gene. Germline V gene lookup returns CDR1 MNHEY and CDR2 SMNVEV (reference sequence).

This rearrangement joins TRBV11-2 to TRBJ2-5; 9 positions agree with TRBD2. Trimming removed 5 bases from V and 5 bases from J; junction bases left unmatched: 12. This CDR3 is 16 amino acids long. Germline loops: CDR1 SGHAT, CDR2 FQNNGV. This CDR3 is CASSGWMSSGSETQYF. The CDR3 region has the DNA TGTGCCAGCAGCGGCTGGATGAGTAGCGGGAGCGAGACCCAGTACTTC.

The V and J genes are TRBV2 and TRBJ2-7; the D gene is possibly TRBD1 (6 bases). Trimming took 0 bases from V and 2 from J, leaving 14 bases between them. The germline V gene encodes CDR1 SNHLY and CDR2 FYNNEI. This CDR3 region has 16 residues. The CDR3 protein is CASSEAVGAVTYEQYF. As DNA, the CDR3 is TGTGCCAGCAGTGAAGCGGTGGGGGCTGTTACCTACGAGCAGTACTTC. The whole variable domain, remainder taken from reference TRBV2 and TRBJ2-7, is EPEVTQTPSHQVTQMGQEVILRCVPISNHLYFYWYRQILGQKVEFLVSFYNNEISEKSEIFDDQFSVERPDGSNFTLKIRSTKLEDSAMYFCASSEAVGAVTYEQYFGPGTRLTVT.

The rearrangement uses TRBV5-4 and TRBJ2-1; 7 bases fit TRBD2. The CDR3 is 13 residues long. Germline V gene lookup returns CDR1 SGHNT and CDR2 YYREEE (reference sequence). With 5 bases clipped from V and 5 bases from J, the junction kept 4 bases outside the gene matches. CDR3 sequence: CASSAGVDNEQFF. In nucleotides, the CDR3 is TGTGCCAGCAGTGCGGGAGTGGACAATGAGCAGTTCTTC.

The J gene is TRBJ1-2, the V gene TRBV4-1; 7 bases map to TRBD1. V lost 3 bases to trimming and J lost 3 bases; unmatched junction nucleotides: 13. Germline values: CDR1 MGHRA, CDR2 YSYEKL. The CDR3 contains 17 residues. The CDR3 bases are TGCGCCAGCAGCCATCGGAAAAGACAGGGAAAAGACTATGGCTACACCTTC. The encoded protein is CASSHRKRQGKDYGYTF.

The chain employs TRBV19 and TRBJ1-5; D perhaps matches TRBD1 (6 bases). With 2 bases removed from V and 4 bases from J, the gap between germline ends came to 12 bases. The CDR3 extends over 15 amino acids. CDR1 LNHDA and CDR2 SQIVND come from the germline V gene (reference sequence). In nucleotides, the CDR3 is TGTGCCAGTAGTATAACTCGGACAGTGAATCAGCCCCAGCATTTT. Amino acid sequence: CASSITRTVNQPQHF.

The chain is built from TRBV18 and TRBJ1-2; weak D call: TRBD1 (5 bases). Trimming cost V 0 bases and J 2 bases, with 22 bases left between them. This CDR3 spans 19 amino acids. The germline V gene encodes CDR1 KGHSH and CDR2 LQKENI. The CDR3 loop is CASSPPSSVYRLLNYGYTF. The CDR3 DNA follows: TGTGCCAGCTCACCACCGTCGAGCGTTTACAGGCTCCTGAACTATGGCTACACCTTC.

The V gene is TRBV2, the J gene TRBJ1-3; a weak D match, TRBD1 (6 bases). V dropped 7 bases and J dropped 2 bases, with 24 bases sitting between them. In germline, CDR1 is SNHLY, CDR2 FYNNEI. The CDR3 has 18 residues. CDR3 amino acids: CASTSRGGSQYAGNTIYF. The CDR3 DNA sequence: TGTGCCAGCACATCCAGGGGAGGTAGTCAATACGCTGGAAACACCATATATTTT.

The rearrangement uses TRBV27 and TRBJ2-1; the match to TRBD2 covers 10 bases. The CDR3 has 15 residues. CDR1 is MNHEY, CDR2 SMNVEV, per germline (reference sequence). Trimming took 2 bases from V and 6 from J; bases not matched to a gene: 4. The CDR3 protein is CASSLLAGVPNEQFF. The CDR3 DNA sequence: TGTGCCAGCAGTTTACTAGCGGGAGTCCCCAATGAGCAGTTCTTC.

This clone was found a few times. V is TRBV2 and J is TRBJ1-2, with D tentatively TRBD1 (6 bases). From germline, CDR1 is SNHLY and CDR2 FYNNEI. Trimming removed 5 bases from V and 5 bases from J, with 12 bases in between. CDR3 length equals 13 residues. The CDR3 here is CASSNGQTYGYTF. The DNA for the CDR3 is TGTGCCAGCAGTAACGGACAGACTTATGGCTACACCTTC.

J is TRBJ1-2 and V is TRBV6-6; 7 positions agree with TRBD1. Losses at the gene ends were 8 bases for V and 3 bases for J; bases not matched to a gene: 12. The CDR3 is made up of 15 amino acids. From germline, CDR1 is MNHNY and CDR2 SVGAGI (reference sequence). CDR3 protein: CASHKPGTAYYGYTF. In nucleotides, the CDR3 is TGTGCCAGCCACAAGCCCGGGACAGCCTACTATGGCTACACCTTC.